The T cell receptor (beta chain) described here comes from a study of T cell changes during pregnancy in multiple sclerosis. Repertoires were generated with immunoSEQ multiplex PCR, while TCRdb's copy carries only in-frame clones and drops some. The table has roughly 26,000 clones, 80% to 90% seen once. The germline CDR1 and CDR2 sequences are SEHNR and FQNEAQ (reference sequence). Trimming removed 0 bases from V and 5 bases from J, with 4 bases in between. The CDR3 runs 12 residues. Sequences were derived from CD8+ T cells from peripheral blood mononuclear cells, sampled in the second trimester of pregnancy. This clonotype originated in a female donor with multiple sclerosis, enrolled in a pregnancy study. The J gene is TRBJ2-5, the V gene TRBV7-9, with unresolved D. CDR3 DNA sequence: TGTGCCAGCAGCTTAGCATCTGAGACCCAGTACTTC. Protein: CASSLASETQYF.